What follows is one T cell receptor beta chain and its context. Original methodology: Quantification of nucleated cells was approximated via reference gene primer amplification. The repertoire was sequenced with immunoSEQ multiplex PCR; TCRdb's copy has only in-frame clones and lacks some. The V and J calls and clone size were taken over from that table, and D and trimming were inferred from the DNA. There are 20,000 to 30,000 clones in the sample; roughly 94% occur only once, and around 4% lies in the top ten. J gave up 0 bases and V 2 bases, and 3 bases lay outside the gene matches. This CDR3 is 15 amino acids long. Looked up from germline, CDR1 is SEHNR and CDR2 is FQNEAQ (reference sequence). These data originate in a study of blood T cell repertoires in COVID-19. Overall study: COVID-19 samples from acute and convalescent phases originated in the United States, Italy and Spain. PBMCs, B-cell-depleted T cells, or T cells were the source of the cDNA or gDNA that made up the material.

The source is a human donor with active COVID-19. The donor label of this sample is uncertain. Sequenced: peripheral blood. This chain joins TRBV7-9 and TRBJ2-7; 8 bases fit TRBD1. This CDR3 reads CASSLPGQVSYEQYF. In nucleotides, the CDR3 is TGTGCCAGCAGCTTACCGGGACAGGTCTCCTACGAGCAGTACTTC.